The 4 T cell receptor beta chains in this list originate from one sample, sequenced in a study of blood T cell repertoires in COVID-19. Repertoires were generated with immunoSEQ multiplex PCR, while TCRdb's copy carries only in-frame clones and drops some. The sample carries around 300,000 clones, about nine tenths recorded once. What was sequenced was PBMCs or T cells enriched from blood (not recorded which). These TCRs come from a woman aged 60-75 years who had recovered from COVID-19.

There are a few counts of this clone. V usage is TRBV28 and J usage is TRBJ1-5, with D possibly TRBD1 on 5 matching bases. Germline values: CDR1 MDHEN, CDR2 SYDVKM. The CDR3 runs to 13 residues. The V and J ends lost 7 bases and 7 bases respectively, with 14 bases between them. The CDR3 protein is CASKGRVEQPQHF. CDR3 in DNA: TGTGCCAGCAAGGGCAGGGTCGAGCAGCCCCAGCATTTT.

V is TRBV15 and J is TRBJ2-1; TRBD2 agrees at 13 bases. The germline V gene has CDR1 LNHNV and CDR2 YYDKDF (reference sequence). V lost 1 base, J lost 8 bases, and 5 bases stayed unmatched. The CDR3 covers 16 residues. This chain's CDR3 is CATSRGTSGSGYEQFF. The CDR3 DNA reads as TGTGCCACCAGCAGAGGGACTAGCGGGAGTGGCTATGAGCAGTTCTTC.

This clone was recorded once. Distinct nucleotide sequences in the sample also encode this CDR3. V gene TRBV9 combines with J gene TRBJ1-2, with 11 nucleotides matching TRBD1. Germline-derived CDR1 and CDR2 are SGDLS and YYNGEE. The CDR3 runs to 18 residues. The junction had 14 bases not matched to a gene; V was cut back by 3 bases and J by 4 bases. CDR3 bases: TGTGCCAGCAGCGCCCGAGGGGGGGGGACAGGGGGTTTCTATGGCTACACCTTC. Its translation is CASSARGGGTGGFYGYTF.

J is TRBJ1-2 and V is TRBV9; D unresolved. The CDR3 spans 12 residues. Germline loops: CDR1 SGDLS, CDR2 YYNGEE. The V and J ends lost 7 bases and 9 bases respectively, with 16 bases between them. The chain's CDR3 is CASFVQVHRYTF. In DNA, the CDR3 is TGTGCCAGCTTCGTGCAGGTCCATCGCTACACCTTC.